The present T cell receptor (beta chain) was sequenced within a study of CD8 T cells in Susac syndrome. In germline, CDR1 is SGHDN, CDR2 FVKESK. Between the trimmed V and J ends, which lost 4 bases and 4 bases, there was a span of 8 bases. CDR3 length: 13 residues. Random hexamers were used to reverse transcribe an amount of roughly 0.45 to 1 ug RNA. The amplification used immunoSEQ multiplex PCR on TCR beta CDR3; it spanned 54 Vbeta and 13 Jbeta. TCRdb re-derived calls from the immunoSEQ multiplex PCR reads in MiXCR, one entry per CDR3 protein. The data hold around 80,000 distinct CDR3 sequences, with roughly 94% observed a single time.

V and J are TRBV14 and TRBJ2-1; no firm D call. The receptor was isolated from a human donor with Susac syndrome. Sequenced input: CD8+ T cells from PBMCs. The CDR3 sequence: CASSLLFYNEQFF. CDR3 DNA: TGTGCCAGCAGCCTTCTTTTTTACAATGAGCAGTTCTTC.